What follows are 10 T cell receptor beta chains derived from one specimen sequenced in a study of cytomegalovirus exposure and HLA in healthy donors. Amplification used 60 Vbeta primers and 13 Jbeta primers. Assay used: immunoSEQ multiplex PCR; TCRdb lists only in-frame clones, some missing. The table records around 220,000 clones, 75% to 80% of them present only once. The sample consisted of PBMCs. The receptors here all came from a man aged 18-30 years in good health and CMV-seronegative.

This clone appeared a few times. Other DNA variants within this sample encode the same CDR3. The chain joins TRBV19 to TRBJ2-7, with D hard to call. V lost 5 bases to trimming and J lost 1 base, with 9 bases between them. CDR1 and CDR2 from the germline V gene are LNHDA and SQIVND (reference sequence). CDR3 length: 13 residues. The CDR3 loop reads CASSQTPSYEQYF. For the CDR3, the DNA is TGTGCCAGTAGTCAGACTCCTTCCTACGAGCAGTACTTC.

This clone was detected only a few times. CDR3 sequence reads: CASSLTSNIYGYTF. The CDR3 DNA is TGTGCCAGCAGCTTAACTAGTAATATCTATGGCTACACCTTC. V gene TRBV13 combines with J gene TRBJ1-2; D is unclear. Trimming cost V 2 bases and J 4 bases, with 11 bases left between them. This CDR3 has 14 residues. Germline V gene lookup returns CDR1 PRHDT and CDR2 FYEKMQ (reference sequence).

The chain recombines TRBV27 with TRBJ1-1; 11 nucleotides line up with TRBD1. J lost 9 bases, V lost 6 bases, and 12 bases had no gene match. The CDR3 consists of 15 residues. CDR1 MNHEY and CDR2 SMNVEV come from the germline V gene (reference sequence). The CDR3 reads CASRGTGGDPRKAFF. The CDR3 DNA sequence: TGTGCCAGCAGGGGGACAGGGGGGGACCCCCGGAAAGCTTTCTTT.

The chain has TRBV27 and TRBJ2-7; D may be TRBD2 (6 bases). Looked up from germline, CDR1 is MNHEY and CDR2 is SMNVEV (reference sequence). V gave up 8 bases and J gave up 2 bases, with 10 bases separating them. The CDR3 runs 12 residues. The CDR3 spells CASGGLPYEQYF. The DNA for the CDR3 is TGTGCCAGCGGGGGACTCCCCTACGAGCAGTACTTC.

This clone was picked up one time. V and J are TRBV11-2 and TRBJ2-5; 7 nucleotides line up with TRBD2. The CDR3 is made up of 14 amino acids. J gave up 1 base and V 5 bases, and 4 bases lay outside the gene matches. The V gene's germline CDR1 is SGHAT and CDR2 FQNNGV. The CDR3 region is CASSRSGRQETQYF. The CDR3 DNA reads TGTGCCAGCAGCCGTAGCGGGCGCCAAGAGACCCAGTACTTC.

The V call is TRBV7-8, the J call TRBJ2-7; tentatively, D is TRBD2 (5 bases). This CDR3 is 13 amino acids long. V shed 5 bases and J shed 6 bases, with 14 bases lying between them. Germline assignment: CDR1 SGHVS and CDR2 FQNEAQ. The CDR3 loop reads CASSPTRAGEQYF. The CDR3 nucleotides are TGTGCCAGCAGCCCTACGAGGGCGGGCGAGCAGTACTTC.

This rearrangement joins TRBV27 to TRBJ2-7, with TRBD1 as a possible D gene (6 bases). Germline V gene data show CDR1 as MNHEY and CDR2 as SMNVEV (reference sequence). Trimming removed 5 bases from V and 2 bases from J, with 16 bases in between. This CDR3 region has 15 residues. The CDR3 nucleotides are TGTGCCAGCAGTCCACCGACATCAGGGGCCTACGAGCAGTACTTC. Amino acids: CASSPPTSGAYEQYF.

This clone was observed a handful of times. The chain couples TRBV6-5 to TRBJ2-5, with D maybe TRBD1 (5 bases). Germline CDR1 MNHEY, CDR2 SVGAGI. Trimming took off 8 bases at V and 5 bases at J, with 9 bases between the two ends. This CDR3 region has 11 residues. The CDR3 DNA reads TGTGCCAGCGGGAAGGGGGAGACCCAGTACTTC. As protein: CASGKGETQYF.

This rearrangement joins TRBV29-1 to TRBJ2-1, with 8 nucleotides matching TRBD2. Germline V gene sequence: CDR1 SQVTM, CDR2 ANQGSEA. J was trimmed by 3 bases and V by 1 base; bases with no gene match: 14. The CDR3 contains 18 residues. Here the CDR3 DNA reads TGCAGCGTTGAAGGTGTCGTCCAGCGGGAGCGTGTCTACAATGAGCAGTTCTTC. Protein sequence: CSVEGVVQRERVYNEQFF.

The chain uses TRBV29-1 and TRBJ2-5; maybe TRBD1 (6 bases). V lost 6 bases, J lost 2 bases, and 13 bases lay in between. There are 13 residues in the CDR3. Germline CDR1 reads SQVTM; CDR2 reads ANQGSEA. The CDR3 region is CSVRTESQETQYF. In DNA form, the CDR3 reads TGCAGCGTCCGGACAGAATCTCAAGAGACCCAGTACTTC.